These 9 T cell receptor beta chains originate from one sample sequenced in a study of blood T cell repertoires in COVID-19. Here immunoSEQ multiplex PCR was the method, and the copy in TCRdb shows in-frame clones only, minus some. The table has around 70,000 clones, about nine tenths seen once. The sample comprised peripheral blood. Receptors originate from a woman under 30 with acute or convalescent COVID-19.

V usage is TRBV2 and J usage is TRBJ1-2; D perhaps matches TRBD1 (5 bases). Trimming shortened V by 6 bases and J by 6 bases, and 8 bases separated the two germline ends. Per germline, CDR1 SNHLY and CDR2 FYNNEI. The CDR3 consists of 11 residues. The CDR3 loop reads CASSREDGYTF. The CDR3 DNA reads TGTGCCAGCAGCAGGGAGGATGGCTACACCTTC.

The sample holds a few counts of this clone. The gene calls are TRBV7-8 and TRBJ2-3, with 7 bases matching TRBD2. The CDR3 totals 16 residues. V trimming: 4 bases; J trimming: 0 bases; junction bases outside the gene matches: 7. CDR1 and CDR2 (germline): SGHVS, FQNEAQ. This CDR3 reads CASSSPSGTSTDTQYF. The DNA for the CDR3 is TGTGCCAGCAGCTCTCCTAGCGGTACTAGCACAGATACGCAGTATTTT.

The CDR3 DNA sequence: TGTGCCAGCAGCGCGCAAGGAGGACAAGAGACCCAGTACTTC. It is translated as CASSAQGGQETQYF. This chain connects TRBV9 to TRBJ2-5, with D perhaps matching TRBD2 (5 bases). Per the germline V gene, CDR1 is SGDLS and CDR2 is YYNGEE. This CDR3 contains 14 residues. Trimming removed 3 bases at V and 2 bases at J, with 11 bases between.

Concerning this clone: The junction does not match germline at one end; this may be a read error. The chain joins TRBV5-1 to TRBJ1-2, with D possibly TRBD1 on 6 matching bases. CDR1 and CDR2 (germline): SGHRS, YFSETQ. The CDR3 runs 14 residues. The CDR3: CASSERTAPDGYTF. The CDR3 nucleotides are TGCGCTAGCAGCGAAAGGACAGCCCCGGATGGCTACACCTTC.

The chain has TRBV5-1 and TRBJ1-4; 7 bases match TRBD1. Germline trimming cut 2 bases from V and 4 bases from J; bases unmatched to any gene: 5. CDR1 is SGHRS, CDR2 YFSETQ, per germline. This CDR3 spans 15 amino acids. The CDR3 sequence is CASSLTGVDNEKLFF. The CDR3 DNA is TGCGCCAGCAGCTTAACAGGGGTCGATAATGAAAAACTGTTTTTT.

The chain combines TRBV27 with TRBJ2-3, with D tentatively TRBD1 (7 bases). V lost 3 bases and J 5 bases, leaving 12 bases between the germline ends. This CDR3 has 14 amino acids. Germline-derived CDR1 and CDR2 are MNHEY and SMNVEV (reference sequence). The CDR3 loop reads CASSFGQEGDTQYF. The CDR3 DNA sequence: TGTGCCAGCAGTTTTGGACAGGAGGGAGATACGCAGTATTTT.

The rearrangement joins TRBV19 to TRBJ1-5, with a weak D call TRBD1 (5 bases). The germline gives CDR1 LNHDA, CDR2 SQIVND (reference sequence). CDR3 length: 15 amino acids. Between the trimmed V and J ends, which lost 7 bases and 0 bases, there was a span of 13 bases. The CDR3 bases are TGTGCCAGTAAAGTGACAGTCCTTAGCAATCAGCCCCAGCATTTT. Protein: CASKVTVLSNQPQHF.

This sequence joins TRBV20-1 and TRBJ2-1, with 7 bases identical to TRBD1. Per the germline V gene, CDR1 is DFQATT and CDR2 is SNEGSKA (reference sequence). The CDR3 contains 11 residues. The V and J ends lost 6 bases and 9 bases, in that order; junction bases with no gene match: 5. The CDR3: CSAPTGSEQFF. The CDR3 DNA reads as TGCAGTGCCCCGACAGGGAGTGAGCAGTTCTTC.

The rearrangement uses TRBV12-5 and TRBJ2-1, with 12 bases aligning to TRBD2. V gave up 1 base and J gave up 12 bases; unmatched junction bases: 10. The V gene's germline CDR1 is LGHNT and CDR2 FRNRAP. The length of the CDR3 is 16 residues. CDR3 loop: CASGLGASGRVGGQFF. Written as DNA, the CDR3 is TGTGCTAGTGGTTTGGGCGCTAGCGGGAGGGTTGGGGGGCAGTTCTTC.